These 7 T cell receptor beta chains were all obtained from the same sample, sequenced in a study of CD8 T cells in ankylosing spondylitis. From the 5' RACE reads, TCRdb called clonotypes with MiXCR, one entry per CDR3 protein. The table records about 340,000 distinct CDR3 sequences, 20% to 25% of them present only once. The sample taken for sequencing was blood, either unsorted or a sorted T cell fraction (not recorded which). All receptors derive from a male donor with ankylosing spondylitis or in good health (not recorded which).

This chain joins TRBV4-1 and TRBJ2-5; possibly TRBD2 for D (6 bases). The CDR3 runs to 17 residues. The germline V gene encodes CDR1 MGHRA and CDR2 YSYEKL. Trimming left V 0 bases short and J 5 bases short, with 19 bases between. CDR3 residues: CASSQDFGAGYLETQYF. The DNA of the CDR3 is TGCGCCAGCAGCCAAGATTTCGGGGCGGGGTATTTGGAGACCCAGTACTTC.

The chain couples TRBV29-1 to TRBJ2-7; D possibly uses TRBD1 or TRBD2 (7 bases each). The CDR3 is 14 amino acids. Per germline, CDR1 SQVTM and CDR2 ANQGSEA. V lost 0 bases and J 4 bases, leaving 13 bases between the germline ends. The CDR3 DNA follows: TGCAGCGTTGAAGAGGCAGGGGGGGAATACGAGCAGTACTTC. Its translation is CSVEEAGGEYEQYF.

The chain is built from TRBV28 and TRBJ2-5; unclear D gene. Deletions cut 6 bases from V and 5 bases from J, with 13 bases between. Germline V CDR1 and CDR2: MDHEN, SYDVKM. The CDR3 spans 13 residues. The CDR3 DNA follows: TGTGCCAGCAGGCCTAGACTGAGGGAGACCCAGTACTTC. It is translated as CASRPRLRETQYF.

Many counts were recorded for this clonotype. This chain uses TRBV13 with TRBJ2-1; no firm D call. In germline, CDR1 is PRHDT, CDR2 FYEKMQ (reference sequence). V was pared by 0 bases and J by 10 bases, with 7 bases between. The CDR3 spans 12 residues. CDR3 region: CASSLGTTEQFF. Written as DNA, the CDR3 is TGTGCCAGCAGCTTAGGCACAACGGAGCAGTTCTTC.

This clonotype was detected ten times or more. This chain links TRBV10-3 with TRBJ2-7, with TRBD2 identical over 12 bases. With V trimmed by 4 bases and J by 2 bases, 3 bases remained unmatched. The CDR3 has 15 residues. Germline V gene data show CDR1 as ENHRY and CDR2 as SYGVKD. The CDR3 is CAISGGLAGPYEQYF. In DNA, the CDR3 is TGTGCCATCAGTGGGGGACTAGCGGGCCCCTACGAGCAGTACTTC.

This clonotype was counted a few times. The genes are TRBV5-4 and TRBJ2-1, with 10 bases matching TRBD2. Per germline, CDR1 SGHNT and CDR2 YYREEE (reference sequence). The CDR3 loop spans 17 amino acids. The V gene end was trimmed by 6 bases and the J gene end by 0 bases; junction bases not matched to a gene: 9. The CDR3 sequence: CASTPSGGPSSYNEQFF. In nucleotides, the CDR3 is TGTGCCAGCACCCCTAGCGGGGGCCCTAGCTCCTACAATGAGCAGTTCTTC.

V and J are TRBV12-3 or TRBV12-4 and TRBJ2-1, with a weak D call TRBD1 (6 bases). The CDR3 length is 15 residues. Trimming took off 6 bases at V and 4 bases at J, with 16 bases between the two ends. The CDR3 is CASSADRNQYNEQFF. The CDR3 nucleotides are TGTGCCAGCAGCGCCGACAGGAACCAATACAATGAGCAGTTCTTC.